The clone carrying this TCR beta chain was recorded a few times. This specimen belongs to a study of blood T cell repertoires in COVID-19. Method: immunoSEQ multiplex PCR; TCRdb's copy keeps in-frame clones and lacks some. The table shows over 250,000 clones, with approximately 87% occurring only once. V was clipped by 1 base and J by 4 bases, with 8 bases between them. CDR3 length: 14 residues. CDR1 is SGHTA, CDR2 FQGNSA, per germline. The material sequenced was PBMCs or T cells enriched from blood (not recorded which). The clonotype originates from a woman aged 25 to 39 who had recovered from COVID-19. The chain employs TRBV7-2 and TRBJ1-3; a possible D gene is TRBD1 (6 bases). CDR3 bases: TGTGCCAGCAGCTTAGGGACAGTCGGAAACACCATATATTTT. It translates to CASSLGTVGNTIYF.